The T cell receptor (beta chain) described here comes from a study of blood T cell repertoires in COVID-19. Study background: Acute and convalescent COVID-19 samples came from the United States, Italy and Spain. The cDNA or gDNA used as material had been derived from T cells, B-cell-depleted T cells, or PBMCs.

This clone was counted between two and nine times. This CDR3 is built from 13 residues. V lost 1 base and J lost 5; bases outside the gene matches: 0. Authors' processing steps: Amplification of reference gene primers was used by the study to estimate nucleated cell counts. Sequenced by immunoSEQ multiplex PCR; TCRdb stores in-frame clones only, minus some. V, J and clone size were drawn from that table, and D and trimming were deduced from the DNA. The sample records nearly 60,000 clones, roughly 84% being singletons. The clonotype originates from a middle-aged man with active COVID-19. The sample consisted of peripheral blood. The V gene is TRBV12-3 or TRBV12-4, the J gene TRBJ2-5, with TRBD2 matching 8 bases. CDR3 sequence reads: CASSLGTSETQYF. Written as DNA, the CDR3 is TGTGCCAGCAGTTTAGGGACTAGCGAGACCCAGTACTTC.